Below are 4 T cell receptor beta chains sequenced from a single sample in a study of blood T cell repertoires in COVID-19. Sequenced by immunoSEQ multiplex PCR; TCRdb stores in-frame clones only, minus some. The sample records 200,000 to 250,000 clones, roughly 80% being singletons. What was sequenced was peripheral blood. These receptors were taken from a woman aged 70 to 79 with acute or convalescent COVID-19.

The V and J genes are TRBV19 and TRBJ1-2; 7 bases line up with TRBD1. Losses at the gene ends were 8 bases for V and 8 bases for J; bases not matched to a gene: 11. Germline V gene sequence: CDR1 LNHDA, CDR2 SQIVND (reference sequence). The CDR3 consists of 13 residues. CDR3 DNA: TGTGCCAGTTCCGACAGGGATACGCGGGGCTACACCTTC. Amino acids: CASSDRDTRGYTF.

In this sample, this clone turned up a few times. The chain combines TRBV14 with TRBJ1-1; 8 bases map to TRBD1. CDR3 length: 15 residues. The germline V gene encodes CDR1 SGHDN and CDR2 FVKESK. Trimming at V came to 3 bases and at J to 1 base, leaving 4 bases not matched to a gene. In DNA, the CDR3 is TGTGCCAGCAGCCAGGGACAGGCCACGAACACTGAAGCTTTCTTT. Residues: CASSQGQATNTEAFF.

The chain recombines TRBV11-2 with TRBJ1-3; tentatively, D is TRBD1 (5 bases). Per the germline V gene, CDR1 is SGHAT and CDR2 is FQNNGV. V gave up 4 bases and J gave up 4 bases, with 8 bases separating them. The CDR3 is 13 residues long. This chain's CDR3 is CASSSGFGNTIYF. The CDR3 DNA is TGTGCCAGCAGCTCAGGGTTCGGAAACACCATATATTTT.

The chain is built from TRBV28 and TRBJ1-5; D may be TRBD1 (6 bases). Trimming cost V 6 bases and J 4 bases, with 22 bases left between them. This CDR3 is 17 amino acids long. Per the germline V gene, CDR1 is MDHEN and CDR2 is SYDVKM. The CDR3 nucleotides read TGTGCCAGCAGGTCCAGGGGCCTACGTTTTCGGAATCAGCCCCAGCATTTT. Residues: CASRSRGLRFRNQPQHF.